The sequence of this T cell receptor (beta chain) was determined in a study of TIL therapy for anti-PD-1-resistant metastatic lung cancer. Overall study context: Patients then received nivolumab; progressors got lymphodepletion, TIL and IL-2.

The CDR3 contains 18 residues. In germline, CDR1 is LGHNT, CDR2 FRNRAP. V was cut by 3 bases and J by 0 bases, with 18 bases left in between. The immunoSEQ assay was v3. Survey-level samples got 1.5 million to 2.5 million read pairs; deep-level samples got roughly 4.5-6.5 million. Produced via immunoSEQ multiplex PCR; TCRdb's table is partial and in-frame only. The table has tens of thousands of clones, 80% to 90% seen once; the top ten hold just over 2.5%. Regarding time point: pre-treatment sample, taken before nivolumab and TIL therapy. J is TRBJ1-5 and V is TRBV12-5; D gene ambiguous. This sample comprised blood, obtained at baseline. The sequence came from a person aged 25-85 years with non-small cell lung cancer. The CDR3 sequence: CASGFGLVDAYSNQPQHF. CDR3 in DNA: TGTGCTAGTGGTTTCGGGTTGGTGGATGCTTATAGCAATCAGCCCCAGCATTTT.